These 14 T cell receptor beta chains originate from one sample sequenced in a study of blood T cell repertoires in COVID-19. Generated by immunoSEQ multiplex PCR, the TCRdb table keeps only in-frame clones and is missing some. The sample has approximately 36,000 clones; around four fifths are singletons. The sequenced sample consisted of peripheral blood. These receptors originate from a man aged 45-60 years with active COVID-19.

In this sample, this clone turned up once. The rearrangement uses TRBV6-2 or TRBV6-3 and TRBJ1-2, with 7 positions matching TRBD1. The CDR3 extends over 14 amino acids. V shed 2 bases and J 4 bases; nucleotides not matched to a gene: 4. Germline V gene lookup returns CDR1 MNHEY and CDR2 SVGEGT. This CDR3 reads CASSYPTGIYGYTF. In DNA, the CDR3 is TGTGCCAGCAGTTACCCGACAGGGATCTATGGCTACACCTTC.

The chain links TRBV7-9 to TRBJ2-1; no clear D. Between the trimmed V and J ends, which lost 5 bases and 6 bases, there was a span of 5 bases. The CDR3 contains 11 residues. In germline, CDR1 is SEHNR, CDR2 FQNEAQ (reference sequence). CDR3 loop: CASSRSNEQFF. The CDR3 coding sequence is TGTGCCAGCAGCCGTAGCAATGAGCAGTTCTTC.

DNA for the CDR3: TGCGCCAGCAGTGCCTCGGGACAGGGTGTCCACGAGCAGTACTTC. Amino acid sequence: CASSASGQGVHEQYF. This rearrangement joins TRBV10-2 to TRBJ2-7; the match to TRBD1 covers 9 bases. The CDR3 loop spans 15 amino acids. Per the germline V gene, CDR1 is WSHSY and CDR2 is SAAADI. The ends lost 4 bases at V and 5 bases at J; junction bases unmatched: 9.

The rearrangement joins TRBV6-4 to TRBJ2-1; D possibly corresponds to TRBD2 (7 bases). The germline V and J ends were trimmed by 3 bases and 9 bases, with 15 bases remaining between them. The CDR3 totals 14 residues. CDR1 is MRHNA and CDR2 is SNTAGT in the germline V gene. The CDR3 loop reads CASSETSAGAEQFF. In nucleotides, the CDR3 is TGTGCCAGCAGTGAGACGAGCGCGGGGGCTGAGCAGTTCTTC.

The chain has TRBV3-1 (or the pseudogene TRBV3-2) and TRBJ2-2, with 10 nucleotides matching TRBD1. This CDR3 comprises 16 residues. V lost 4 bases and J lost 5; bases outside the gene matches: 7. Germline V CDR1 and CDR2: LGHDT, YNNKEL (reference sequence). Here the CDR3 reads CASSPGTGVFTGELFF. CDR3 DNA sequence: TGTGCCAGCAGCCCTGGGACAGGGGTTTTTACCGGGGAGCTGTTTTTT.

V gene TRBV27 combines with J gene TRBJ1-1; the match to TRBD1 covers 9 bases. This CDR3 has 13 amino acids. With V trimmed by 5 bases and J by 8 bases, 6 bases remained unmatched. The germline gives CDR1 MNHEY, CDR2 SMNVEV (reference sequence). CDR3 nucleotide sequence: TGTGCCAGCAGTCCGCGGGACAGGGAAGAAGCTTTCTTT. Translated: CASSPRDREEAFF.

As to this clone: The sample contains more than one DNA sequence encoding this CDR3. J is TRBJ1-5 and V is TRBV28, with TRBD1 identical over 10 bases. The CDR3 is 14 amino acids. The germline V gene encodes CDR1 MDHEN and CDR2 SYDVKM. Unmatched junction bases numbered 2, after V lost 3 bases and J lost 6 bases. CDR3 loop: CASSFGTGVQPQHF. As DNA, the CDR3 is TGTGCCAGCAGTTTCGGGACAGGGGTTCAGCCCCAGCATTTT.

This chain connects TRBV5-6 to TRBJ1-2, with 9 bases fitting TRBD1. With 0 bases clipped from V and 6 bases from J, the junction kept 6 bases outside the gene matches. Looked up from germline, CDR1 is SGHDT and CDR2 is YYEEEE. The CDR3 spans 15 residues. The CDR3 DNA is TGTGCCAGCAGCTTGGTTAGGGACAGGGTTGATGGCTACACCTTC. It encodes CASSLVRDRVDGYTF.

In nucleotides, the CDR3 is TGTGCCAGCAGCCCCCGGACAGGGTGGGACTACGAGCAGTACTTC. This encodes CASSPRTGWDYEQYF. The chain carries TRBV11-1 and TRBJ2-7, with TRBD1 matching over 8 bases. The CDR3 is 15 residues long. The V gene's germline CDR1 is SGHAT and CDR2 FQDESV (reference sequence). With V trimmed by 5 bases and J by 3 bases, 9 bases remained unmatched.

CDR3 in amino acids: CASSRQTGDDEAFF. As DNA, the CDR3 is TGTGCCAGCTCACGACAGACAGGGGACGATGAAGCTTTCTTT. The chain couples TRBV18 to TRBJ1-1, with TRBD1 matching 8 bases. With 4 bases clipped from V and 7 bases from J, the junction kept 8 bases outside the gene matches. Per the germline V gene, CDR1 is KGHSH and CDR2 is LQKENI. The CDR3 loop spans 14 amino acids.

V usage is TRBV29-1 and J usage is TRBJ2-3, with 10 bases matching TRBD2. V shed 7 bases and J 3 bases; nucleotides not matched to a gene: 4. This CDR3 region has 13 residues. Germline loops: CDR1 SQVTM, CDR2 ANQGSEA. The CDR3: CSAIAGGTDTQYF. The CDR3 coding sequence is TGCAGCGCCATAGCGGGGGGAACAGATACGCAGTATTTT.

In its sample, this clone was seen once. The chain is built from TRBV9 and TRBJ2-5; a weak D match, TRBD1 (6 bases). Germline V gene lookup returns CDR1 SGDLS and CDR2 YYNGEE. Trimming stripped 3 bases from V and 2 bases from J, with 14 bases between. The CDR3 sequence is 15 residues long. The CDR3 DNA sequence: TGTGCCAGCAGCGCAGGGACAACGGATCAAGAGACCCAGTACTTC. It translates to CASSAGTTDQETQYF.

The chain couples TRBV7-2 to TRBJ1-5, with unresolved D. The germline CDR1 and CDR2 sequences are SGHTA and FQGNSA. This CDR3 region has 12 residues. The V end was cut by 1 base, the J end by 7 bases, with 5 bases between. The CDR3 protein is CASSLVLQPQHF. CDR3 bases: TGTGCCAGCAGCTTAGTACTACAGCCCCAGCATTTT.

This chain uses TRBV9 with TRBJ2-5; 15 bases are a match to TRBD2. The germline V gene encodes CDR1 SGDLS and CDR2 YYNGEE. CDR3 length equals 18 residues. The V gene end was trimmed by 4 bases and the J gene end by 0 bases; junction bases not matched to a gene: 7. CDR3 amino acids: CASSPGTSGGSYQETQYF. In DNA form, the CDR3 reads TGTGCCAGCAGCCCAGGGACTAGCGGGGGGTCGTACCAAGAGACCCAGTACTTC.